A selection of T cell receptor beta chains follows, all from one sample in a study of blood T cell repertoires in COVID-19. Assay: immunoSEQ multiplex PCR; the TCRdb copy retains only in-frame clones and omits some. The sample lists 180,000 or so clones, around 82% seen once, with 0.95% to 1.5% in the top ten. Sequenced input: peripheral blood. The receptor source for this set is a man in his 60s who had recovered from COVID-19. CDR3s include the opening cysteine and the closing phenylalanine or tryptophan. The D gene is left open where the match is weak. Rows give clone size only sometimes, using once, few, many, or a class for an expanded clone.

j_call d_call clone_size v_call cdr3_aa cdr3_nt
TRBJ1-1 - - TRBV4-3 CASSQTRGFGTEAFF TGCGCCAGCAGCCAAACCAGGGGTTTTGGCACTGAAGCTTTCTTT
TRBJ2-7 TRBD1 - TRBV5-6 CASSLTGARHEQYF TGTGCCAGCAGCTTGACAGGGGCCCGCCACGAGCAGTACTTC
TRBJ2-7 TRBD1 - TRBV7-2 CASSTATGFDYEQYF TGTGCCAGCAGCACCGCGACAGGGTTCGATTACGAGCAGTACTTC
TRBJ2-3 TRBD2 once TRBV11-2 CASSSGLAGGGDTQYF TGTGCCAGCAGCTCGGGACTAGCGGGGGGCGGGGATACGCAGTATTTT
TRBJ2-3 TRBD2 - TRBV19 CASSGTSGGRRLTDTQYF TGTGCCAGTAGTGGGACTAGCGGGGGGAGACGCCTCACAGATACGCAGTATTTT
TRBJ1-2 TRBD1 - TRBV12-3/TRBV12-4 CATRGDRQWFYTF TGTGCCACCCGGGGGGACAGGCAGTGGTTCTACACCTTC
TRBJ2-7 TRBD2 - TRBV29-1 CSARRAGGRGSEQYF TGCAGCGCCCGGCGAGCGGGGGGCCGGGGTAGCGAGCAGTACTTC
TRBJ1-1 - once TRBV4-2 CASSQKSRTMNTEAFF TGTGCCAGCAGCCAAAAAAGTCGGACTATGAACACTGAAGCTTTCTTT
TRBJ2-7 - - TRBV9 CASSPGPSLTYEQYF TGTGCCAGCAGCCCCGGTCCATCCCTCACCTACGAGCAGTACTTC
TRBJ2-7 - - TRBV18 CASSLSDQEHEQYF TGTGCCAGCTCACTTAGCGACCAGGAGCACGAGCAGTACTTC
TRBJ2-3 - once TRBV13 CASSLNSLLTTDTQYF TGTGCCAGCAGCTTAAACAGCCTACTGACCACAGATACGCAGTATTTT
TRBJ2-5 - - TRBV21-1 CASTSGGPGLQETQYF TGTGCCAGCACTTCCGGGGGGCCGGGGTTGCAAGAGACCCAGTACTTC
TRBJ2-1 TRBD2 - TRBV11-2 CASSFFRTSGGGEQFF TGTGCCAGCAGCTTTTTTAGGACTAGCGGGGGCGGAGAGCAGTTCTTC
TRBJ2-5 - once TRBV6-4 CASSEFWGGQETQYF TGTGCCAGCAGTGAATTTTGGGGAGGTCAAGAGACCCAGTACTTC
TRBJ2-7 TRBD1 - TRBV6-5 CASSYPPRQGRNEQYF TGTGCCAGCAGTTACCCCCCGAGACAGGGTCGTAACGAGCAGTACTTC
TRBJ1-1 - - TRBV6-5 CASSYSRGVITEAFF TGTGCCAGCAGTTACTCGCGGGGGGTTATCACTGAAGCTTTCTTT
TRBJ2-1 - - TRBV12-3/TRBV12-4 CASSLSGWQFF TGTGCCAGCAGTTTATCAGGGTGGCAGTTCTTC
TRBJ2-7 - - TRBV25-1 CASSDIQGSSYEQYF TGTGCCAGCAGTGATATACAGGGCAGCTCCTACGAGCAGTACTTC
TRBJ1-1 TRBD1 - TRBV11-2 CASSSLGGTGDTEAFF TGTGCCAGCAGCTCCCTGGGGGGGACAGGGGACACTGAAGCTTTCTTT
TRBJ1-6 TRBD1 - TRBV30 CAWTQGLYSPLHF TGTGCCTGGACACAGGGGCTTTATTCACCCCTCCACTTT
TRBJ1-5 TRBD1 - TRBV11-2 CASSSTGGPNQPQHF TGTGCCAGCAGCTCTACAGGGGGCCCCAATCAGCCCCAGCATTTT
TRBJ1-2 - - TRBV19 CASSINGQGDYGYTF TGTGCCAGTAGTATTAACGGGCAGGGTGACTATGGCTACACCTTC
TRBJ1-4 - few TRBV5-5 CASTGDANEKLFF TGTGCCAGCACGGGGGACGCGAATGAAAAACTGTTTTTT
TRBJ1-1 TRBD1 few TRBV5-1 CASMISGTGLNSEAFF TGCGCCAGTATGATCTCCGGGACAGGGCTAAACAGTGAAGCTTTCTTT
TRBJ2-1 TRBD2 - TRBV6-2/TRBV6-3 CASSPGLAETDEQFF TGTGCCAGCAGCCCCGGACTAGCGGAGACTGATGAGCAGTTCTTC
TRBJ2-7 TRBD1 - TRBV5-4 CASSFYDRVAHEQYF TGTGCCAGCAGCTTTTACGACAGGGTTGCCCACGAGCAGTACTTC
TRBJ1-2 - once TRBV7-3 CASSLSQGRNGYTF TGTGCCAGCAGCTTATCCCAGGGGAGAAATGGCTACACCTTC
TRBJ2-5 - few TRBV29-1 CSAGTQYF TGCAGCGCCGGGACCCAGTACTTC
TRBJ2-5 TRBD1 - TRBV7-9 CASSHPDRASDPYQETQYF TGTGCCAGCAGCCACCCCGACAGGGCGTCCGACCCGTACCAAGAGACCCAGTACTTC
TRBJ1-2 - once TRBV5-4 CASSLVGGNGYTF TGTGCCAGCAGCTTGGTAGGGGGAAATGGCTACACCTTC
TRBJ2-3 TRBD2 - TRBV9 CASSAGLAGVFTDTQYF TGTGCCAGCAGCGCGGGACTAGCGGGGGTGTTCACAGATACGCAGTATTTT
TRBJ2-3 - - TRBV21-1 CASSKFDLEDTQYF TGTGCCAGCAGCAAATTTGATCTGGAGGATACGCAGTATTTT
TRBJ2-7 - - TRBV5-1 CASSLSSLSSYEQYF TGCGCCAGCAGCTTGAGTAGCCTCAGCTCCTACGAGCAGTACTTC
TRBJ2-3 - few TRBV7-2 CASSLGFGAGPADTQYF TGTGCCAGCAGCTTAGGATTTGGTGCAGGGCCAGCAGATACGCAGTATTTT
TRBJ1-5 TRBD1 - TRBV3-1/TRBV3-2 CASSDRGVWQPQHF TGTGCCAGCAGCGACAGGGGAGTTTGGCAGCCCCAGCATTTT
TRBJ1-5 TRBD1 - TRBV2 CASSEWTGGYQPQHF TGTGCCAGCAGTGAATGGACAGGGGGCTATCAGCCCCAGCATTTT
TRBJ2-1 TRBD2 - TRBV27 CASSLSLAGPRSYNEQFF TGTGCCAGCAGTTTAAGCCTAGCGGGGCCCCGCTCCTACAATGAGCAGTTCTTC